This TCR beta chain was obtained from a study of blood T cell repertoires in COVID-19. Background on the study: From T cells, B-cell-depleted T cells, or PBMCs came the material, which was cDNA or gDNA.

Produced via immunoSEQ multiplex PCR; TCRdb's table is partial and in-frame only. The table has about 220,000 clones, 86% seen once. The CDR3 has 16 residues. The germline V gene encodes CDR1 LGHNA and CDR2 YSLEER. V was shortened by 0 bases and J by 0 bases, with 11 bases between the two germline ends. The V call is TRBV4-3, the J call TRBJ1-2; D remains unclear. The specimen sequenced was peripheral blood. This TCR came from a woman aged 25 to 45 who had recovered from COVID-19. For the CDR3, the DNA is TGCGCCAGCAGCCAAGAAATATCCAGCGCTAACTATGGCTACACCTTC. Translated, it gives CASSQEISSANYGYTF.